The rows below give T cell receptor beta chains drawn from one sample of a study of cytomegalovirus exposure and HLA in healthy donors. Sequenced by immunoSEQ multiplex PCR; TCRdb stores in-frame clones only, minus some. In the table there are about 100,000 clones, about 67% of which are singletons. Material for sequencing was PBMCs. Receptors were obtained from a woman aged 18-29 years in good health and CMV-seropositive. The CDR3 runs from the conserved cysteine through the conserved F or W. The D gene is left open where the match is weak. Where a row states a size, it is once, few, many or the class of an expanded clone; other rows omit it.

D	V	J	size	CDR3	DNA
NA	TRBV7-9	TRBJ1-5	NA	CASSPGESYQPQHF	TGTGCCAGCAGCCCCGGGGAGAGTTATCAGCCCCAGCATTTT
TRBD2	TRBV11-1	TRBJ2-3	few	CASSLREFTDTQYF	TGTGCCAGCAGCTTGCGGGAGTTCACAGATACGCAGTATTTT
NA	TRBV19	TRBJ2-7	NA	CASKRGGGAVYEQYF	TGTGCCAGTAAGAGAGGGGGGGGAGCAGTCTACGAGCAGTACTTC
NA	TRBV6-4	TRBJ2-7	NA	CASSDSHFSWEQYF	TGTGCCAGCAGTGACTCCCATTTTAGTTGGGAGCAGTACTTC
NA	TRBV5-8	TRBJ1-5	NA	CASSLILTGSNQPQHF	TGTGCCAGCAGCTTGATTTTAACAGGGAGCAATCAGCCCCAGCATTTT
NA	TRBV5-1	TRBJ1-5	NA	CASSLAGESNQPQHF	TGCGCCAGCAGCTTGGCAGGGGAAAGCAATCAGCCCCAGCATTTT
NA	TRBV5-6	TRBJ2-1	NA	CASSPDQGNRFGNEQFF	TGTGCCAGCAGCCCGGACCAGGGAAACAGATTTGGGAATGAGCAGTTCTTC
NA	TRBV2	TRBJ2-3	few	CASSGAPSTDTQYF	TGTGCCAGCAGTGGGGCCCCTAGCACAGATACGCAGTATTTT
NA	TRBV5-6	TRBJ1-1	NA	CASSLVFGSVGTEAFF	TGTGCCAGCAGCTTGGTTTTTGGTAGCGTGGGCACTGAAGCTTTCTTT
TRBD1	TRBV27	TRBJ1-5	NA	CASSPLGTVQPQHF	TGTGCCAGCAGTCCCCTCGGGACAGTTCAGCCCCAGCATTTT
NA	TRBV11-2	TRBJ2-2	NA	CASSLVMGATGELFF	TGTGCCAGCAGCTTAGTTATGGGGGCAACCGGGGAGCTGTTTTTT
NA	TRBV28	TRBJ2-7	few	CASNPGGREYF	TGTGCCAGCAACCCAGGAGGCCGGGAATACTTC
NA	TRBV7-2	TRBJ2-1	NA	CASSLRGNNEQFF	TGTGCCAGCAGCTTACGGGGGAACAATGAGCAGTTCTTC
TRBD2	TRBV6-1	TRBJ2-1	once	CASSEYRTSGAYNEQFF	TGTGCCAGCAGTGAATATCGAACTAGCGGGGCTTACAATGAGCAGTTCTTC
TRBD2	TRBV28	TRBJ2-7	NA	CASSTAGVRYEQYF	TGTGCCAGCAGTACAGCGGGAGTCAGGTACGAGCAGTACTTC
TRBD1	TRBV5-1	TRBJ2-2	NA	CASSLSQGQMNTGELFF	TGCGCCAGCAGCTTAAGTCAGGGACAGATGAACACCGGGGAGCTGTTTTTT
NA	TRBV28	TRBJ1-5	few	CASSLNRINQPQHF	TGTGCCAGCAGTTTAAACAGGATAAATCAGCCCCAGCATTTT
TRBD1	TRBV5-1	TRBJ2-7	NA	CASSSSTGDPSYEQYF	TGCGCCAGCAGCTCCTCGACAGGGGACCCCTCCTACGAGCAGTACTTC
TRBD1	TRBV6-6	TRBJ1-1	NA	CASAGPDRPNTEAFF	TGTGCCAGCGCGGGCCCGGACAGGCCGAACACTGAAGCTTTCTTT
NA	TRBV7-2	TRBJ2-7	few	CASSLPTYEQYF	TGTGCCAGCAGCTTACCTACCTACGAGCAGTACTTC
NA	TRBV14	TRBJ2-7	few	CASSQGRGNYEQYF	TGTGCCAGCAGCCAAGGTAGAGGGAACTACGAGCAGTACTTC
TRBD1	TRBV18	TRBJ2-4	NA	CASSLGQGVKNIQYF	TGTGCCAGCTCACTCGGACAGGGGGTAAAAAACATTCAGTACTTC
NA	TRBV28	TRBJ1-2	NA	CASSSARGYTF	TGTGCCAGCAGCTCGGCGAGGGGCTACACCTTC
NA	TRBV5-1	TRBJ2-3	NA	CASSLASAGTDTQYF	TGCGCCAGCAGCTTGGCTAGCGCCGGCACAGATACGCAGTATTTT
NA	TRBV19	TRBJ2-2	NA	CASSIGAQTGELFF	TGTGCCAGTAGTATAGGGGCACAAACCGGGGAGCTGTTTTTT
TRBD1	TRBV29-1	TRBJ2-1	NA	CSVSDRGYYNEQFF	TGCAGCGTTTCGGACAGGGGGTATTACAATGAGCAGTTCTTC
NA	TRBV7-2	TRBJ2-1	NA	CASSQKPRSSYNEQFF	TGTGCCAGCAGCCAAAAACCCCGGAGCTCCTACAATGAGCAGTTCTTC
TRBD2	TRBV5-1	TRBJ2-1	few	CASSLAGGAYNEQFF	TGCGCCAGCAGCCTGGCCGGGGGGGCTTACAATGAGCAGTTCTTC
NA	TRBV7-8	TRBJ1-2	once	CASSSSWAGSGGYTF	TGTGCCAGCAGCTCCTCGTGGGCTGGGTCCGGTGGCTACACCTTC
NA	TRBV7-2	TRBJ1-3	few	CASSTRRLSGNTIYF	TGTGCCAGCAGTACAAGGAGGCTCTCTGGAAACACCATATATTTT
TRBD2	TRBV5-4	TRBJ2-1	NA	CASSPGLAGSYNEQFF	TGTGCCAGCAGCCCCGGACTAGCGGGCTCCTACAATGAGCAGTTCTTC
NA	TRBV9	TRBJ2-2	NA	CASSVGSTGELFF	TGTGCCAGCAGCGTGGGCTCCACCGGGGAGCTGTTTTTT